The sequence of this T cell receptor beta chain was determined in a study of blood T cell repertoires in COVID-19. This CDR3 spans 15 amino acids. V lost 4 bases and J lost 6, with 15 bases in between. Germline V gives CDR1 SEHNR, CDR2 FQNEAQ (reference sequence). Original analysis: Amplified reference gene primers provided the basis for estimating nucleated cell counts. Assay used: immunoSEQ multiplex PCR; TCRdb lists only in-frame clones, some missing. Clonal size and the V and J genes are those of that table, whereas D and trimming came from the DNA. The table records 96,000 or so clones, 85% to 95% of them present only once.

The sequence was collected from a man aged 60 to 75 with acute or convalescent COVID-19. Sequenced sample: peripheral blood. The chain has TRBV7-9 and TRBJ2-2, with D tentatively TRBD1 (6 bases). CDR3: CASSSDRTDPGELFF. The DNA of the CDR3 is TGTGCCAGCAGCTCCGACAGGACGGATCCCGGGGAGCTGTTTTTT. Using reference TRBV7-9 and TRBJ2-2 for the parts outside the CDR3, the full variable domain is DTGVSQNPRHKITKRGQNVTFRCDPISEHNRLYWYRQTLGQGPEFLTYFQNEAQLEKSRLLSDRFSAERPKGSFSTLEIQRTEQGDSAMYLCASSSDRTDPGELFFGEGSRLTVL.